The sequence of this T cell receptor (beta chain) was determined in a study of CD8 T cells in Susac syndrome. Regarding the study as a whole: It was acknowledged in the study that its TCR sequencing and HLA analysis involved a relatively small number of individuals.

An amount of RNA that ranged from roughly 0.45 to 1 ug was reverse transcribed with random hexamers. Coverage of TCR beta CDR3 amplification by immunoSEQ multiplex PCR extended to 54 Vbeta and 13 Jbeta. TCRdb passed the immunoSEQ multiplex PCR reads through MiXCR, listing each CDR3 protein once. The profile shows about 140,000 distinct CDR3 sequences, 85% to 95% of them singletons. This clonotype was counted between two and nine times. As yet, its antigen is unknown. TCR beta from blood CD8+ and CD4+ T cells was sequenced. Negative isolation yielded CD8+ and CD4+ T cells; FACS enriched TEMRA cells. V shed 5 bases and J shed 10 bases, with 20 bases lying between them. This CDR3 contains 15 residues. CDR1 and CDR2 from the germline V gene are SGHTA and FQGNSA.

The sequencing sample was made of CD4+ T cells from PBMCs. The genes are TRBV7-2 and TRBJ1-4, with a weak D call TRBD1 (5 bases). The receptor comes from a human donor with multiple sclerosis. The CDR3 is CASSRRDGGVGKLFF. The CDR3, as DNA: TGTGCCAGCAGCCGCCGGGACGGGGGAGTTGGAAAACTGTTTTTT.